One TCR beta chain is described in this entry. Clones were sequenced by immunoSEQ multiplex PCR, and TCRdb holds only the in-frame ones, with some missing. The sample has about 400,000 clones, around nine tenths seen once. The data were taken from a study of Ad26.COV2.S vaccination and SARS-CoV-2 variants. The germline V and J ends were trimmed by 6 bases and 2 bases, with 10 bases remaining between them. CDR1 is SGHAT and CDR2 is FQNNGV in the germline V gene. The CDR3 extends over 13 amino acids. Regarding treatment: roughly 19 received Ad26.COV2.S at low or high dose, single or two shots; five or six received placebo; per-sample allocation not given. The study sampled participants on day 63 after the first vaccine or placebo injection.

The specimen comprised peripheral blood, sampled in a trial of Ad26.COV2.S vaccine versus placebo. This TCR was recovered from a person aged 18-60 years who received the Ad26.COV2.S COVID-19 vaccine or a placebo. J is TRBJ2-5 and V is TRBV11-2; D may correspond to TRBD1 or TRBD2 (6 bases each). The CDR3 sequence is CASSRGVQETQYF. The CDR3 bases are TGTGCCAGCAGTAGGGGGGTACAAGAGACCCAGTACTTC. Full variable domain (outside the CDR3, taken from reference TRBV11-2 and TRBJ2-5): EAGVAQSPRYKIIEKRQSVAFWCNPISGHATLYWYQQILGQGPKLLIQFQNNGVVDDSQLPKDRFSAERLKGVDSTLKIQPAKLEDSAVYLCASSRGVQETQYFGPGTRLLVL.